What follows are 15 T cell receptor beta chains derived from one specimen sequenced in a study of blood T cell repertoires in COVID-19. TCRdb's copy holds only in-frame clones and misses some; the assay was immunoSEQ multiplex PCR. The profile covers about 480,000 clones, with less than 90% appearing a single time and under 9.5% taken by the ten largest. Specimen: PBMCs or T cells enriched from blood (not recorded which). Receptors originate from a woman aged 55-69 years who had recovered from COVID-19.

This clone has a single count. This chain links TRBV28 with TRBJ2-1; 10 bases are shared with TRBD2. CDR1 MDHEN and CDR2 SYDVKM come from the germline V gene. V was pared by 4 bases and J by 10 bases, with 13 bases of the junction left unmatched. This CDR3 comprises 16 residues. CDR3 nucleotide sequence: TGTGCCAGCAGTTGGGGTAGCGGGGGGCGGAGTGGGGAGCAGTTCTTC. Translated, it gives CASSWGSGGRSGEQFF.

This clone was counted only a few times. The V gene is TRBV2, the J gene TRBJ1-6; 8 bases line up with TRBD1. This CDR3 is built from 14 residues. J was trimmed by 9 bases and V by 7 bases; bases with no gene match: 8. Looked up from germline, CDR1 is SNHLY and CDR2 is FYNNEI. CDR3 in DNA: TGTGCCAGCACCTTGACAGGGGCGAGTTCACCCCTCCACTTT. Translating gives CASTLTGASSPLHF.

CDR3: CASSPGGGYATNEKLFF. The CDR3 nucleotides are TGTGCCAGCAGCCCGGGTGGGGGCTATGCAACTAATGAAAAACTGTTTTTT. The chain is built from TRBV5-4 and TRBJ1-4, with D perhaps TRBD1 (6 bases). Per germline, CDR1 SGHNT and CDR2 YYREEE (reference sequence). This CDR3 spans 17 amino acids. Trimming left V 4 bases short and J 0 bases short, with 16 bases between.

This sequence joins TRBV5-6 and TRBJ2-3; TRBD2 matches 9 bases. V lost 4 bases and J lost 6; bases outside the gene matches: 12. The CDR3 runs 16 residues. Germline V CDR1 and CDR2: SGHDT, YYEEEE. The CDR3 DNA sequence: TGTGCCAGCAGCAAGAGGGGCGGGGGGGCCTTTGATACGCAGTATTTT. The encoded protein is CASSKRGGGAFDTQYF. Filled out from reference TRBV5-6 and TRBJ2-3, the complete variable domain reads DAGVTQSPTHLIKTRGQQVTLRCSPKSGHDTVSWYQQALGQGPQFIFQYYEEEERQRGNFPDRFSGHQFPNYSSELNVNALLLGDSALYLCASSKRGGGAFDTQYFGPGTRLTVL.

The J gene is TRBJ1-2, the V gene TRBV3-1 (or the pseudogene TRBV3-2); weak D call: TRBD1 (5 bases). Per the germline V gene, CDR1 is LGHDT and CDR2 is YNNKEL (reference sequence). V was trimmed by 2 bases and J by 6 bases, leaving 10 bases between them. This CDR3 region has 13 residues. CDR3 sequence (DNA): TGTGCCAGCAGCCAAACGGGCAGGGATGGCTACACCTTC. This gives the protein CASSQTGRDGYTF.

This rearrangement joins TRBV5-1 to TRBJ2-1; TRBD1 matches at 7 bases. The CDR3 covers 15 residues. Germline V gives CDR1 SGHRS, CDR2 YFSETQ. Germline trimming cut 0 bases from V and 6 bases from J; bases unmatched to any gene: 6. The CDR3 spells CASSLGRGIFNEQFF. In nucleotides, the CDR3 is TGCGCCAGCAGCTTGGGCAGGGGGATTTTCAATGAGCAGTTCTTC. Using reference TRBV5-1 and TRBJ2-1 for the parts outside the CDR3, the full variable domain is KAGVTQTPRYLIKTRGQQVTLSCSPISGHRSVSWYQQTPGQGLQFLFEYFSETQRNKGNFPGRFSGRQFSNSRSEMNVSTLELGDSALYLCASSLGRGIFNEQFFGPGTRLTVL.

This clone was picked up one time. The chain recombines TRBV28 with TRBJ2-5, with 7 bases fitting TRBD2. The CDR3 has 13 residues. Trimming took 3 bases from V and 9 from J; bases not matched to a gene: 7. The V gene's germline CDR1 is MDHEN and CDR2 SYDVKM. CDR3: CASSFPPRGAQYF. As DNA, the CDR3 is TGTGCCAGCAGTTTTCCCCCCCGGGGGGCCCAGTACTTC.

In regard to this clone: Other DNA sequences of this sample code for an identical CDR3. This chain connects TRBV5-1 to TRBJ2-1; 7 positions match TRBD1. Trimming took 0 bases from V and 0 from J; bases not matched to a gene: 3. CDR3 length equals 16 residues. CDR1 is SGHRS and CDR2 is YFSETQ in the germline V gene. The CDR3 DNA reads TGCGCCAGCAGCTTGGGGACAGGCCGCTCCTACAATGAGCAGTTCTTC. This gives the protein CASSLGTGRSYNEQFF.

This sequence joins TRBV3-1 (or the pseudogene TRBV3-2) and TRBJ1-4; no clear D gene. V was pared by 1 base and J by 8 bases, with 11 bases between. Germline loops: CDR1 LGHDT, CDR2 YNNKEL (reference sequence). This CDR3 is built from 14 residues. The CDR3 nucleotides are TGTGCCAGCAGCCAAGGGCCGTCCGGGGAAAAACTGTTTTTT. Translated: CASSQGPSGEKLFF.

This rearrangement joins TRBV5-8 to TRBJ1-1, with a possible D match to TRBD1 (5 bases). This CDR3 is built from 14 residues. The germline V and J ends were trimmed by 2 bases and 0 bases, with 8 bases remaining between them. In germline, CDR1 is SGHTS, CDR2 YDEGEE. The CDR3 region is CASSLLRVNTEAFF. CDR3 nucleotides: TGTGCCAGCAGCTTACTCAGGGTGAACACTGAAGCTTTCTTT.

This clone was seen once. V gene TRBV19 combines with J gene TRBJ1-6; D is perhaps TRBD1 (5 bases). The CDR3 spans 14 residues. Germline CDR1 reads LNHDA; CDR2 reads SQIVND (reference sequence). Trimming took off 3 bases at V and 6 bases at J, with 9 bases between the two ends. The CDR3: CASSIRQTNSPLHF. CDR3 nucleotides: TGTGCCAGTAGTATTAGACAGACTAATTCACCCCTCCACTTT.

There are a few counts of this clone. The V and J genes are TRBV7-9 and TRBJ1-3; D not certain. V lost 1 base to trimming and J lost 0 bases, with 4 bases between them. Germline V gene data show CDR1 as SEHNR and CDR2 as FQNEAQ (reference sequence). The CDR3 length is 14 residues. The CDR3 DNA is TGTGCCAGCAGCTTAGGCAGCTCTGGAAACACCATATATTTT. Amino acids: CASSLGSSGNTIYF.

This chain uses TRBV19 with TRBJ2-5; the D is unclear. V was clipped by 5 bases and J by 7 bases, with 11 bases between them. Germline values: CDR1 LNHDA, CDR2 SQIVND (reference sequence). The CDR3 consists of 12 residues. In nucleotides, the CDR3 is TGTGCCAGTAGTGGGCAGTACGGGACCCAGTACTTC. Its translation: CASSGQYGTQYF.

The chain joins TRBV6-5 to TRBJ2-7; a possible D gene is TRBD2 (6 bases). The germline gives CDR1 MNHEY, CDR2 SVGAGI. This CDR3 has 13 residues. The V and J ends lost 8 bases and 1 base respectively, with 12 bases between them. CDR3 amino acids: CASSLTSSYEQYV. As DNA, the CDR3 is TGTGCCAGCTCATTGACTAGTTCCTACGAGCAGTACGTC.

The chain combines TRBV5-4 with TRBJ1-1, with 11 bases aligning to TRBD1. The V gene's germline CDR1 is SGHNT and CDR2 YYREEE (reference sequence). The CDR3 is made up of 15 amino acids. V trimming: 2 bases; J trimming: 4 bases; junction bases outside the gene matches: 4. The CDR3 bases are TGTGCCAGCAGCTTCGGGACAGGGGGGACCACTGAAGCTTTCTTT. Protein product: CASSFGTGGTTEAFF.